What follows are 3 T cell receptor beta chains derived from one specimen sequenced in a study of blood T cell repertoires in COVID-19 (dated by TCRdb to between 2020 and 2021). The library was obtained by the immunoSEQ multiplex PCR assay. Entries here come from immuneACCESS through TCRdb and include only in-frame sequences with V and J called. Some clones fail to appear in such tables; in the studies checked, an unresolved V gene covers under half of the shortfall, and the cause of the remainder is unknown. In all, the sample holds some 490,000 clones, and around nine tenths of those were seen once. The biggest ten clones account for roughly 8.5% of the sample. Sequenced material: PBMCs or T cells enriched from blood (not recorded which). These receptors were taken from a woman aged 55-70 years who had recovered from COVID-19.

The CDR3 DNA is TGTGCCAGCAGCGTGGACAGGAGGTACCAAGAGACCCAGTACTTC. This sequence encodes CASSVDRRYQETQYF. The V call is TRBV7-2, the J call TRBJ2-5, with 7 bases aligning to TRBD1. Trimming took 5 bases from V and 0 from J; bases not matched to a gene: 6. This CDR3 has 15 amino acids. Germline V gene data show CDR1 as SGHTA and CDR2 as FQGNSA.

V is TRBV18 and J is TRBJ1-5; TRBD1 agrees at 7 bases. J gave up 3 bases and V 1 base, and 3 bases lay outside the gene matches. This CDR3 region has 15 residues. Germline assignment: CDR1 KGHSH and CDR2 LQKENI. This CDR3 is CASSPQGAINQPQHF. The CDR3 bases are TGTGCCAGCTCACCACAGGGGGCTATCAATCAGCCCCAGCATTTT.

A single count supports this clone. The chain couples TRBV19 to TRBJ2-1; D perhaps matches TRBD2 (6 bases). The CDR3 runs 15 residues. Trimming cost V 5 bases and J 1 base, with 12 bases left between them. Germline-derived CDR1 and CDR2 are LNHDA and SQIVND (reference sequence). The CDR3 coding sequence is TGTGCCAGTAGTCCGGGGGTACCTTCCTACAATGAGCAGTTCTTC. Residues: CASSPGVPSYNEQFF.